The clone carrying this TCR beta chain has just a few counts. Its antigen remains unknown. Each CDR3 protein gets one entry after TCRdb re-called the PCR reads with MiXCR. The sample carries around 82,000 distinct CDR3 sequences, around 20% recorded once. J lost 4 bases, V lost 4 bases, and 4 bases had no gene match. The CDR3 is 14 residues long. The germline V gene has CDR1 SNHLY and CDR2 FYNNEI. This record belongs to a study of molecular identifiers for immune sequencing clone quantification. Overall study results and limits: In cases of identical TCR molecules sharing a barcode, highly expanded clone sizes could be underestimated. Under 1% of molecules in naive cells, but over 99% of effector molecules, belonged to clones above 20 RNA copies.

The J gene is TRBJ2-1, the V gene TRBV2; 7 nucleotides align to TRBD2. The TCR comes from a human donor in good health. Some libraries in this study had Jurkat cell RNA spiked in. Sequences were obtained from naive CD8+ T cells from blood, with Jurkat cell RNA spiked in. The subset: FACS-sorted CD8+CD4-CCR7+CD45RA+ naive T cells. The CDR3 bases are TGTGCCAGCAGTGTTGGGACTATTTACAATGAGCAGTTCTTC. Its protein product is CASSVGTIYNEQFF.